This TCR beta chain originates from a study of blood T cells in healthy people across ages. Notes on the study in general: Older age coincided with a roughly linear decline in TCR beta diversity per million T cells.

In the case of this clonotype: What it binds is unknown. A much larger clone sits a single nucleotide away, making a read error possible.

A second PCR of about 7 to 12 cycles used a sample-barcoded 5' primer and a J-beta primer mix. One entry per CDR3 protein results from TCRdb running MiXCR on the 5' RACE reads. The sample carries 590,000 or so distinct CDR3 sequences, about 30% recorded once. V trimming: 1 base; J trimming: 7 bases; junction bases outside the gene matches: 14. CDR3 length: 16 residues. The germline gives CDR1 SGHDT, CDR2 YYEEEE. This rearrangement joins TRBV5-6 to TRBJ2-7, with 7 bases fitting TRBD2. Sequenced input: blood. This sequence was found in a woman of 80 years or more in good health. The CDR3 region has the DNA TGTGCCAGCAGCTTGAGGAATAGCGGGCGGAACAATGAGCAGTACTTC. Residues: CASSLRNSGRNNEQYF.